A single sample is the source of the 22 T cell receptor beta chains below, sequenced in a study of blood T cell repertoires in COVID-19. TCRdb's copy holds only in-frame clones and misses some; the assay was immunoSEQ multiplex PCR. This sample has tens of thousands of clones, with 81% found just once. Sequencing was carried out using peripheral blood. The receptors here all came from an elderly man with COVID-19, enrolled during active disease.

In nucleotides, the CDR3 is TGTGCCAGCAAGGTCTTCGGGGATACGCAGTATTTT. The encoded protein is CASKVFGDTQYF. The chain couples TRBV7-9 to TRBJ2-3; D is ambiguous. V was pared by 7 bases and J by 6 bases, with 11 bases between. In germline, CDR1 is SEHNR, CDR2 FQNEAQ (reference sequence). CDR3 size: 12 residues.

The CDR3 region is CASSPRTGELFF. The CDR3 DNA is TGCGCCAGCAGCCCTCGCACCGGGGAGCTGTTTTTT. This chain joins TRBV5-1 and TRBJ2-2; D unclear. CDR1 is SGHRS and CDR2 is YFSETQ in the germline V gene. V dropped 4 bases and J dropped 4 bases, with 5 bases sitting between them. The CDR3 covers 12 residues.

CDR3 nucleotides: TGTGCCAGTAGTATGCTGACAGGCCGAGTCACCGGGGAGCTGTTTTTT. Amino acids: CASSMLTGRVTGELFF. The chain employs TRBV19 and TRBJ2-2; D is possibly TRBD1 (6 bases). Germline V gene sequence: CDR1 LNHDA, CDR2 SQIVND (reference sequence). Trimming stripped 3 bases from V and 4 bases from J, with 15 bases between. There are 16 residues in the CDR3.

CDR3 in amino acids: CASSLPTYEQYF. The CDR3 coding sequence is TGTGCCAGCAGCTTACCAACCTACGAGCAGTACTTC. The chain joins TRBV7-2 to TRBJ2-7; D uncertain. V was trimmed by 2 bases and J by 2 bases, leaving 4 bases between them. CDR1 SGHTA and CDR2 FQGNSA come from the germline V gene. The CDR3 is 12 residues long. Combining the CDR3 with reference TRBV7-2 and TRBJ2-7 gives the whole variable domain GAGVSQSPSNKVTEKGKDVELRCDPISGHTALYWYRQSLGQGLEFLIYFQGNSAPDKSGLPSDRFSAERTGGSVSTLTIQRTQQEDSAVYLCASSLPTYEQYFGPGTRLTVT.

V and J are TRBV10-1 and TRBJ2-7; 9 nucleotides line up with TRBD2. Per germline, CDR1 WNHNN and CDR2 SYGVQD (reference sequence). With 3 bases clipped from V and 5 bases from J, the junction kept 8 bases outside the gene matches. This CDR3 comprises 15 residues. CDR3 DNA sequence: TGCGCCAGCAGTGAATCAGGGACTAGCTTACACGAGCAGTACTTC. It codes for CASSESGTSLHEQYF.

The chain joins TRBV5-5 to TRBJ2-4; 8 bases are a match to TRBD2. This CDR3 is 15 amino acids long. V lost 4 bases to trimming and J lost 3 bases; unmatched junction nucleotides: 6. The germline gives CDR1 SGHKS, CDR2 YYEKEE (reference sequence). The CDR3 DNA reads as TGTGCCAGCAGCACAGCGGGAGTAAGCAAAAACATTCAGTACTTC. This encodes CASSTAGVSKNIQYF.

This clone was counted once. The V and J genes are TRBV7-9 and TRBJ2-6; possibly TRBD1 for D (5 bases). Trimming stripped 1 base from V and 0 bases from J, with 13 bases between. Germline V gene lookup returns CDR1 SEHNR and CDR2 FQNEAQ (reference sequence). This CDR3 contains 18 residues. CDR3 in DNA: TGTGCCAGCAGCTTAGTGGGGCCGCGACCCTCTGGGGCCAACGTCCTGACTTTC. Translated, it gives CASSLVGPRPSGANVLTF.

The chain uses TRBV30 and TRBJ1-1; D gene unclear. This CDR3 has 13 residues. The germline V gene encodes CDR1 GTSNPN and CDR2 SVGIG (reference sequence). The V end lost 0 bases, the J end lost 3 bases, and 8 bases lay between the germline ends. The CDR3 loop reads CAWSVRGYTEAFF. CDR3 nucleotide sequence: TGTGCCTGGAGTGTAAGAGGGTACACTGAAGCTTTCTTT.

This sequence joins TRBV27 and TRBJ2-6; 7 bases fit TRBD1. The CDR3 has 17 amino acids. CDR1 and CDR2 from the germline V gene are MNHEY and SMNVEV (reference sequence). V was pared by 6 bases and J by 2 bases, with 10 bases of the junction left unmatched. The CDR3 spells CASSPHRQGAGANVLTF. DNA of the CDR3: TGTGCCAGCAGCCCACATCGCCAGGGGGCTGGGGCCAACGTCCTGACTTTC.

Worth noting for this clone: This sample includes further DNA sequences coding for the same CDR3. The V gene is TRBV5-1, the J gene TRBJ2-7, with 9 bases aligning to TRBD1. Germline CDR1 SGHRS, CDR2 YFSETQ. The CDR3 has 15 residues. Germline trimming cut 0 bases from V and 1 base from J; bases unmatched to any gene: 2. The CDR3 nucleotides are TGCGCCAGCAGCTTGGGGGGGACAGGGTCCTACGAGCAGTACTTC. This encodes CASSLGGTGSYEQYF. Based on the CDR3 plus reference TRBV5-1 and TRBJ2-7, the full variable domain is KAGVTQTPRYLIKTRGQQVTLSCSPISGHRSVSWYQQTPGQGLQFLFEYFSETQRNKGNFPGRFSGRQFSNSRSEMNVSTLELGDSALYLCASSLGGTGSYEQYFGPGTRLTVT.

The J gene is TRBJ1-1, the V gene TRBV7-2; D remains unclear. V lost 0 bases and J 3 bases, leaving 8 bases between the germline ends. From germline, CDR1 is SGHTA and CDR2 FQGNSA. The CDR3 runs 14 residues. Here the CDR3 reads CASSLAGRDTEAFF. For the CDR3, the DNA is TGTGCCAGCAGCTTAGCAGGGAGGGACACTGAAGCTTTCTTT.

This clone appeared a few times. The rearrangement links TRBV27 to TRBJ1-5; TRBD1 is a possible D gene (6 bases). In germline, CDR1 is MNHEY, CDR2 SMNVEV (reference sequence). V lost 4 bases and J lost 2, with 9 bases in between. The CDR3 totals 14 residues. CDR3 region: CASSSGDGNQPQHF. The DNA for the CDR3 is TGTGCCAGCAGTTCAGGGGACGGCAATCAGCCCCAGCATTTT.

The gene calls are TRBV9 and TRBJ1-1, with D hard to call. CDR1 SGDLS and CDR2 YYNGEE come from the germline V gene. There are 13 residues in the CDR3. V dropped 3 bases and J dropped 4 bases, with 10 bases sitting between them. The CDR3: CASSARDATEAFF. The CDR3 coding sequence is TGTGCCAGCAGCGCGAGGGATGCCACTGAAGCTTTCTTT.

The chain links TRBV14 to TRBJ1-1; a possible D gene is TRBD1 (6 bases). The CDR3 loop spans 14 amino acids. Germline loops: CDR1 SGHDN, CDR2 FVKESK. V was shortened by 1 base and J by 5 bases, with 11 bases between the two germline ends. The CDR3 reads CASSQVRGGTEAFF. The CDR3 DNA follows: TGTGCCAGCAGCCAAGTCAGGGGCGGGACTGAAGCTTTCTTT.

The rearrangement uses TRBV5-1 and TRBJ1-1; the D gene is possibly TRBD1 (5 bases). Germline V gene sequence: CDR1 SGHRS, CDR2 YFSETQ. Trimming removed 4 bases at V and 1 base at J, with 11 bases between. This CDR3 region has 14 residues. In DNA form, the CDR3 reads TGCGCCAGCAGCAAGGACACTCAGAACACTGAAGCTTTCTTT. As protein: CASSKDTQNTEAFF.

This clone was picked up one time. The CDR3 DNA follows: TGTGCCAGCAGCCAGAACAGGGGCCCTAGCTCTGGAAACACCATATATTTT. Encoded protein: CASSQNRGPSSGNTIYF. The chain employs TRBV14 and TRBJ1-3, with TRBD1 matching over 7 bases. Germline CDR1 is SGHDN and CDR2 is FVKESK. There are 17 residues in the CDR3. Trimming at V came to 3 bases and at J to 0 bases, leaving 8 bases not matched to a gene.

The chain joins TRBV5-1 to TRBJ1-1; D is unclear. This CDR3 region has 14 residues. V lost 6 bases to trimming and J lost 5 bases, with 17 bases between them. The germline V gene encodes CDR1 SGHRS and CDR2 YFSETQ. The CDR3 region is CASKLSLGGTEAFF. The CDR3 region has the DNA TGCGCCAGCAAATTAAGTCTCGGAGGGACTGAAGCTTTCTTT. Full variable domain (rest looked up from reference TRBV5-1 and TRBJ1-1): KAGVTQTPRYLIKTRGQQVTLSCSPISGHRSVSWYQQTPGQGLQFLFEYFSETQRNKGNFPGRFSGRQFSNSRSEMNVSTLELGDSALYLCASKLSLGGTEAFFGQGTRLTVV.

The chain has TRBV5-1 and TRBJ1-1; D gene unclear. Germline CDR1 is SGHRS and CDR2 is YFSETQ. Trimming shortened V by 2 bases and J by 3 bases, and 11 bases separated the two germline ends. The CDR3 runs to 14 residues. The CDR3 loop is CASSLLNRDTEAFF. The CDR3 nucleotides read TGCGCCAGCAGCTTACTAAACCGGGACACTGAAGCTTTCTTT.

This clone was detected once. Here the CDR3 DNA reads TGTGCCAGCAGCCTAGGACAGCGGCTTCAGCCCCAGCATTTT. This codes for CASSLGQRLQPQHF. V is TRBV5-5 and J is TRBJ1-5; D is possibly TRBD1 (6 bases). CDR1 is SGHKS, CDR2 YYEKEE, per germline (reference sequence). The CDR3 has 14 residues. V was shortened by 4 bases and J by 6 bases, with 14 bases between the two germline ends.

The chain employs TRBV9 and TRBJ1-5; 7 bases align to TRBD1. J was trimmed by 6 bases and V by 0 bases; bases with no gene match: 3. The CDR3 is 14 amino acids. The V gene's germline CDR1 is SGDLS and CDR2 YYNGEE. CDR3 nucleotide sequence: TGTGCCAGCAGCGTAGCTCCAGGGGGTCAGCCCCAGCATTTT. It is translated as CASSVAPGGQPQHF.

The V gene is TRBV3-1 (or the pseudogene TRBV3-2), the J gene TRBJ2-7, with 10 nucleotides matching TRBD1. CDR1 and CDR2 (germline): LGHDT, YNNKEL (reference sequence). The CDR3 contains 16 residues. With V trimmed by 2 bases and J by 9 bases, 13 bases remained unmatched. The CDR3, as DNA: TGTGCCAGCAGCCAAAATAGACAGGGGGCAATAAACGGGCAGTACTTC. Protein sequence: CASSQNRQGAINGQYF.

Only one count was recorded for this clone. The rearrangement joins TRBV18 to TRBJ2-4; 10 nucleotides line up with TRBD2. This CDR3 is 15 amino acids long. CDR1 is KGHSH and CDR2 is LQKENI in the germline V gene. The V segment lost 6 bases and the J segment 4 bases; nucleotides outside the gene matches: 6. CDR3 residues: CASSPGLAVKNIQYF. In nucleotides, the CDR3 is TGTGCCAGCTCCCCTGGACTAGCGGTAAAAAACATTCAGTACTTC. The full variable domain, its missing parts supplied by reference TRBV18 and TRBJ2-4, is NAGVMQNPRHLVRRRGQEARLRCSPMKGHSHVYWYRQLPEEGLKFMVYLQKENIIDESGMPKERFSAEFPKEGPSILRIQQVVRGDSAAYFCASSPGLAVKNIQYFGAGTRLSVL.